This TCR beta chain derives from a study of RUNX1 and TCR beta rearrangement in T-cell leukemia (dated by TCRdb to 2018 to 2020). For context, the study as a whole: The comparison of TCR beta rearrangements and CDR3 junctions set around 14 T-ALLs carrying mono-allelic acquired RUNX1 mutations against ten to eleven T-ALLs that were RUNX1 wildtype. In the mutated group, all RUNX1 mutations were heterozygous, with 9 to 10 located in the Runt homology domain and a few in the transactivation domain. The RUNX1 wildtype T-ALLs were matched on an immature maturation arrest stage, which was defined as the absence of cytoplasmic or surface TCR beta protein. RUNX1 wildtype T-ALLs were chosen to carry at least incomplete clonal TCR beta rearrangements so that D1 versus D2 segment comparison could be performed. RUNX1-mutated T-ALLs spanned more diverse maturation arrest stages, including cases arrested before TCR beta rearrangement onset. TCR beta rearrangements in human T-ALL were analyzed for comparison with findings from a Runx1 knockout mouse model. An earlier study had established the RUNX1 mutation status of the T-ALL cases. The multicentric trials were GRAALL-2003 and GRAALL-2005. Genomic DNA was subjected to EuroClonality multiplex PCR, after which TCR rearrangements were assessed by Genescan analysis. What the research found in general, with its limitations: Clonal TCR beta rearrangements were found in about 62% of RUNX1-mutated T-ALLs, which is fewer than the over 80% reported for T-ALL generally. Because too few clonal rearrangements were available, TCR beta CDR3 length and D segment truncation in T-ALLs could not be evaluated. RUNX1-mutated and wildtype T-ALLs showed similar TCR beta J1 cluster usage, with no significant difference. TCR beta D1 segment usage did not differ significantly between RUNX1-mutated (around 80%) and wildtype (61%) T-ALL clonal rearrangements.

The germline V gene gives CDR1 as SGHRS and CDR2 as YFSETQ. After removal of 4 bases from V and 6 bases from J, the junction retains 9 bases not matched to a gene. Counted from cysteine to phenylalanine, this CDR3 has 16 amino acids. The only DNA kept is the CDR3, 48 bases in frame from the first base. The library was built by means of PCR. TCRdb shows the sequencer as Illumina MiSeq. TCR beta DJ and VDJ rearrangements were characterized using next generation amplicon sequencing. As for the original processing: Amplicon sequencing data were analyzed with the Vidjil software to identify clonal TCR beta rearrangements. Two-tailed Fisher exact tests compared TCR beta rearrangement characteristics between RUNX1-mutated and wildtype groups. The public reads were run again by TCRdb, first through fastp at Q25 and then through MiXCR, and only productive beta chains were kept. Each CDR3 protein appears once, grouped with its most common genes and DNA. TCRdb, rather than the study authors, made the V and J calls. For this sample the table gives 500 or so distinct CDR3 sequences, of which 40% were detected only once. Of the sample, 95% to 98% falls within the top ten clones.

This clonotype was detected only a few times. What antigen it recognizes has not been identified. Base qualities were left out, and no much larger clone turns up one base away. For oncotyping and quantification of minimal residual disease, T-ALL samples were taken at diagnosis from children and adults treated according to protocol. Source material: blood. This receptor chain uses TRBV5-1 and TRBJ1-4, with 10 central nucleotides matching TRBD1. The TCR comes from a female donor with T-cell acute lymphoblastic leukemia. The DNA is TGCGCCAGCAGCATACCAACCGGGACAGGGGATGAAAAACTGTTTTTT. Its protein product is CASSIPTGTGDEKLFF.